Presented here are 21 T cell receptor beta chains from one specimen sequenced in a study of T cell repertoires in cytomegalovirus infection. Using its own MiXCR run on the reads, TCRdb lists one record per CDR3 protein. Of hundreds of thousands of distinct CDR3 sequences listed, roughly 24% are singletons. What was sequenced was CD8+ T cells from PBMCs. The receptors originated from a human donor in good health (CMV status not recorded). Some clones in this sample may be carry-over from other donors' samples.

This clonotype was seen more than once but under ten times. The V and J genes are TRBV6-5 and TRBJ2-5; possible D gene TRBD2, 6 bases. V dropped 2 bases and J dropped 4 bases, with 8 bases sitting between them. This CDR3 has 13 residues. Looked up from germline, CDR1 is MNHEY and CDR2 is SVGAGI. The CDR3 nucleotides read TGTGCCAGCAGTTACGAGGGAGGAGAGACCCAGTACTTC. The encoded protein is CASSYEGGETQYF.

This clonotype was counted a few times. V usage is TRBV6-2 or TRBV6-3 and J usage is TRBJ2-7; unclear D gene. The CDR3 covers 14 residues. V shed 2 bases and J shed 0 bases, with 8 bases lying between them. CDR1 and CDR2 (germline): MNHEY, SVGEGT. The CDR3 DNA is TGTGCCAGCAGTTACACTTACAGCTCCTACGAGCAGTACTTC. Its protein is CASSYTYSSYEQYF.

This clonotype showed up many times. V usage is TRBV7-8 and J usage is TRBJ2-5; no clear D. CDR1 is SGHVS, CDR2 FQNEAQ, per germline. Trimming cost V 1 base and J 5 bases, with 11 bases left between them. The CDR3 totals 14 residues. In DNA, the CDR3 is TGTGCCAGCAGCTTAGAAGGCAGGTGGGAGACCCAGTACTTC. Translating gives CASSLEGRWETQYF.

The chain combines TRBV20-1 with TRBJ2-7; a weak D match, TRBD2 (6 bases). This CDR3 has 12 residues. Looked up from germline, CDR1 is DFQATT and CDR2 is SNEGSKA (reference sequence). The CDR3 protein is CSAGNSSYEQYF. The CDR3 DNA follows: TGCAGCGCGGGAAACAGCTCCTACGAGCAGTACTTC.

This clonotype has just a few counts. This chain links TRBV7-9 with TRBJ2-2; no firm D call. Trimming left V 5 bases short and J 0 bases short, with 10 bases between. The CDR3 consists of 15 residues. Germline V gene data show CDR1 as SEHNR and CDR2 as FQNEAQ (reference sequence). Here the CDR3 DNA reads TGTGCCAGCAGCCCGCCTGGGCCGAACACCGGGGAGCTGTTTTTT. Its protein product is CASSPPGPNTGELFF.

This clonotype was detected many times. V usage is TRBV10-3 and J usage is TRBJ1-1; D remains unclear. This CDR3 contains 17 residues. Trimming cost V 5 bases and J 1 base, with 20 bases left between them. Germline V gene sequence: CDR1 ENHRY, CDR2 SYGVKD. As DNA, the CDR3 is TGTGCCATCAGTCTAGACGGATCCCAGATCGGGAACACTGAAGCTTTCTTT. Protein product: CAISLDGSQIGNTEAFF.

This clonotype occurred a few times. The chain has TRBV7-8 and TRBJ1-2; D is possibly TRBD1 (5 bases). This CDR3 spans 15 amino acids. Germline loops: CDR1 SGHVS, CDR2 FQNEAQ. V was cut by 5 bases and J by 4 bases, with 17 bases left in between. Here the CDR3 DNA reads TGTGCCAGCAGCCGGGACGGGGAAAGTAGCTATGGCTACACCTTC. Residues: CASSRDGESSYGYTF.

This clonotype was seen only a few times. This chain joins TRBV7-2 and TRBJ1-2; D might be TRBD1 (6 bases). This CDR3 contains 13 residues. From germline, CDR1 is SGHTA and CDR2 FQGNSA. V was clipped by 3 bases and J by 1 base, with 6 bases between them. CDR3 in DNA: TGTGCCAGCAGCTTGGACAGTAACTATGGCTACACCTTC. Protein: CASSLDSNYGYTF.

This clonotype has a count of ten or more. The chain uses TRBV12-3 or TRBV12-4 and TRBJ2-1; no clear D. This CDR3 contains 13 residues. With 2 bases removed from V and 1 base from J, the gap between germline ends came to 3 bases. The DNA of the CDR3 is TGTGCCAGCAGTTTAAGGTCCTACAATGAGCAGTTCTTC. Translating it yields CASSLRSYNEQFF.

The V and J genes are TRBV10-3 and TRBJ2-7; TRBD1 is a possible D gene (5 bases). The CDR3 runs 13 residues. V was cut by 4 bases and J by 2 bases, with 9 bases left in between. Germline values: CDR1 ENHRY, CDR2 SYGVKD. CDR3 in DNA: TGTGCCATCAGTGCTGACAGACCCTACGAGCAGTACTTC. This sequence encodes CAISADRPYEQYF.

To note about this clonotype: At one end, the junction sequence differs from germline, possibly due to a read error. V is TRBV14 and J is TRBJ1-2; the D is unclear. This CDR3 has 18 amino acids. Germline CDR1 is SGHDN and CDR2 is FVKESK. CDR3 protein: CAGSPYVSVYQFYGGYTF. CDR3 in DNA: TGTGCCGGCAGCCCGTACGTCTCGGTTTACCAATTCTATGGTGGCTACACCTTC.

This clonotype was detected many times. The CDR3 DNA is TGTGCCAGCAGTTACTCGAAAGTGGCTAATGAAAAACTGTTTTTT. Its translation is CASSYSKVANEKLFF. This chain links TRBV6-5 with TRBJ1-4, with D hard to call. The CDR3 is 15 amino acids. The V end lost 0 bases, the J end lost 3 bases, and 8 bases lay between the germline ends. The germline CDR1 and CDR2 sequences are MNHEY and SVGAGI.

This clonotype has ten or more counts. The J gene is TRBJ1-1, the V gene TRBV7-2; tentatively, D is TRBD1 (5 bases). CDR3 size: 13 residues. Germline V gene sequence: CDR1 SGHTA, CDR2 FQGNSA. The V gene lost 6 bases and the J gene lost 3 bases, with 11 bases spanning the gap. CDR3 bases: TGTGCCAGCAGACCGGACACCTACACTGAAGCTTTCTTT. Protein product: CASRPDTYTEAFF.

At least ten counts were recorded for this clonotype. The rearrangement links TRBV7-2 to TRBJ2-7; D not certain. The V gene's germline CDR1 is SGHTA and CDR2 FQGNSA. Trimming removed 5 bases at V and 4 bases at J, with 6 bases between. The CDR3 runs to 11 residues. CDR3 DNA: TGTGCCAGCAGCGAGACTTACGAGCAGTACTTC. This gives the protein CASSETYEQYF.

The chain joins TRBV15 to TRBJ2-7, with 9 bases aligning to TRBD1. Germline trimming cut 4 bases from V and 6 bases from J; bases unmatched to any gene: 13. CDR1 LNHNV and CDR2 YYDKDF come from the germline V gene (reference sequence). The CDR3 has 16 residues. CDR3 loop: CATSTLPGTGGAEQYV. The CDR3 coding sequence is TGTGCCACCAGCACCCTCCCCGGAACAGGGGGCGCCGAGCAGTACGTC.

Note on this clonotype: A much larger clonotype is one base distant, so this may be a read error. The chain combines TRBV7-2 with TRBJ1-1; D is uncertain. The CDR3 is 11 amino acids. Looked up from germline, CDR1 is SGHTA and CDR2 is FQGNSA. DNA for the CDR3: TGTGTCAGCACCCTGGGCACTGAAGCTTTCTTT. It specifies CVSTLGTEAFF.

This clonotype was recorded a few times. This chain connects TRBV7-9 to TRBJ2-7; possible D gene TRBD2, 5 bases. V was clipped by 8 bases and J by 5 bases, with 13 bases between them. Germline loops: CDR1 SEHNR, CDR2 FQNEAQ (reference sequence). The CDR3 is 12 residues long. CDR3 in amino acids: CASVSEAHEQYV. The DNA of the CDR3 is TGTGCCAGCGTATCGGAGGCCCACGAGCAGTACGTC.

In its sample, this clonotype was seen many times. The DNA of the CDR3 is TGCAGTGCTAGAGATCAAGAAAGGGAGAATACGCAGTATTTT. Protein product: CSARDQERENTQYF. The rearrangement joins TRBV20-1 to TRBJ2-3, with D possibly TRBD2 on 5 matching bases. The CDR3 consists of 14 residues. V gave up 0 bases and J gave up 7 bases, with 14 bases separating them. Germline CDR1 and CDR2: DFQATT and SNEGSKA (reference sequence).

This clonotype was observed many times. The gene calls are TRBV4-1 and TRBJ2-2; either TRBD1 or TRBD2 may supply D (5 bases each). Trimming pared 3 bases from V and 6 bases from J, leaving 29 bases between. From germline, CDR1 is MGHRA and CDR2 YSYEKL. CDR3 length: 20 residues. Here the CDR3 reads CASSQLGMGTGTSSPGELFF. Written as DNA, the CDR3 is TGCGCCAGCAGCCAGCTTGGGATGGGGACCGGGACCAGCAGTCCCGGGGAGCTGTTTTTT.

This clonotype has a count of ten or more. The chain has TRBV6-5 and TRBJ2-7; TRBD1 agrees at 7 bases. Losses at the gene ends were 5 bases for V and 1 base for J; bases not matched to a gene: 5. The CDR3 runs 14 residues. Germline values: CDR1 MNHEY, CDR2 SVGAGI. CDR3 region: CASSLQQGSYEQYF. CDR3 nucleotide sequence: TGTGCCAGCAGTCTTCAACAGGGGTCCTACGAGCAGTACTTC.

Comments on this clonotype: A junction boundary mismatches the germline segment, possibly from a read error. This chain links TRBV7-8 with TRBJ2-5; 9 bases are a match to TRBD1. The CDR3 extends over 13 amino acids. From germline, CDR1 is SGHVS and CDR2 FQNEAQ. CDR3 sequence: CTSRDRVQETQYF. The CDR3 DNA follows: TGTACCAGCAGGGACAGGGTGCAAGAGACCCAGTACTTC.